A selection of T cell receptor beta chains follows, all from one sample in a study of blood T cell repertoires in COVID-19. Sequencing used immunoSEQ multiplex PCR; TCRdb keeps in-frame clones, though not all of them. Of fewer than 65,000 clones listed, approximately 84% are singletons. Sequences were obtained from peripheral blood. The receptors derive from a man between 60 and 70 years old with acute or convalescent COVID-19. Both conserved end residues are part of each CDR3. D genes are given only for firm matches. Size values are once, few and many counts, or a class for expanded clones, and some rows have none.

clone_size j_call v_call d_call cdr3_nt cdr3_aa
NA TRBJ2-5 TRBV27 NA TGTGCCAGCAGTTTATCCAGGGCCCAGACCCAGTACTTC CASSLSRAQTQYF
once TRBJ2-7 TRBV11-3 TRBD1 TGTGCCAGCAGCCCGGGGACAGCTTCCTACGAGCAGTACTTC CASSPGTASYEQYF
NA TRBJ2-1 TRBV7-8 TRBD1 TGTGCCAGCAGCTCGTTTCAGGGGGTATCCTACAATGAGCAGTTCTTC CASSSFQGVSYNEQFF
NA TRBJ2-7 TRBV2 NA TGTGCCAGCAGTGAAGCCCTTGTGAGAACGTACTTC CASSEALVRTYF
once TRBJ2-2 TRBV7-2 NA TGTGCCAGCAGCCCGGGGGTAGACACCGGGGAGCTGTTTTTT CASSPGVDTGELFF
NA TRBJ2-7 TRBV27 NA TGTGCCAGCAGTTTCGGACAACCCCGCTCCTACGAGCAGTACTTC CASSFGQPRSYEQYF
NA TRBJ2-5 TRBV19 NA TGTGCCAGTACCCCCCGGGGGGCAGCGGAGACCCAGTACTTC CASTPRGAAETQYF
NA TRBJ2-2 TRBV6-5 NA TGTGCCAGCATGGGTTGGGCAACGAACACCGGGGAGCTGTTTTTT CASMGWATNTGELFF
NA TRBJ2-1 TRBV18 TRBD2 TGTGCCAGCTCACCAGGACTAGCGGGGTCCAATGAGCAGTTCTTC CASSPGLAGSNEQFF
NA TRBJ2-2 TRBV19 NA TGTGCCAGTAGTATCTCGGGGGTGAACACCGGGGAGCTGTTTTTT CASSISGVNTGELFF
NA TRBJ2-2 TRBV19 TRBD2 TGTGCCAGTAGTACCCTAGCGGGGGGAGGCTCCGGGGAGCTGTTTTTT CASSTLAGGGSGELFF
NA TRBJ2-1 TRBV2 TRBD1 TGTGCCAGCACCCGGACAGGGGACAATGAGCAGTTCTTC CASTRTGDNEQFF
NA TRBJ1-2 TRBV6-6 NA TGTGCCAGCAGGGGGGCCCCAGACGGCCGTATTGGGAACACCTTC CASRGAPDGRIGNTF
NA TRBJ1-6 TRBV12-3/TRBV12-4 NA TGTGCCAGCAGTAAAAGACCTGAGGCACCCCTCCACTTT CASSKRPEAPLHF
NA TRBJ1-1 TRBV7-9 NA TGTGCCAGCACCTTAGGCCAGGGGCTTGCTGAAGCTTTCTTT CASTLGQGLAEAFF
NA TRBJ1-1 TRBV28 TRBD1 TGTGCCAGCAGTTTGCCCGGCAGGGGGTATGACACTGAAGCTTTCTTT CASSLPGRGYDTEAFF
NA TRBJ2-2 TRBV6-5 TRBD1 TGTGCCAGCAATACCGGGACAGTAAACACCGGGGAGCTGTTTTTT CASNTGTVNTGELFF
NA TRBJ2-1 TRBV2 TRBD1 TGTGCCAGCAGGGTCGACAGGGGAAATGAGCAGTTCTTC CASRVDRGNEQFF
NA TRBJ2-1 TRBV24-1 TRBD1 TGTGCCACCAGTGATCGTCTACCGGGACAGGGATACAATGAGCAGTTCTTC CATSDRLPGQGYNEQFF
NA TRBJ1-5 TRBV19 TRBD1 TGTGCCAGTAGCGCTAGCCGACAGGGTGCAAGACCCCAGCATTTT CASSASRQGARPQHF
NA TRBJ2-1 TRBV6-6 NA TGTGCCAGCAGTTACGGCAGGGCGGATGAGCAGTTCTTC CASSYGRADEQFF
once TRBJ1-4 TRBV19 NA TGTGCCGCCAGTACCCGGGGAGGGAATGTCCCTAATGAAAAACTGTTTTTT CAASTRGGNVPNEKLFF
NA TRBJ1-2 TRBV29-1 NA TGCAGCGTTGGATCGGGATGGGCTAACTATGGCTACACCTTC CSVGSGWANYGYTF
NA TRBJ2-6 TRBV5-1 NA TGCGCCAGCAGCTTGGAGCCTCAGGGGTCTGGGGCCAACGTCCTGACTTTC CASSLEPQGSGANVLTF
NA TRBJ1-6 TRBV21-1 NA TGTGCCAGCAGCACCCCCGGGGACAGTACGGATTCACCCCTCCACTTT CASSTPGDSTDSPLHF
NA TRBJ1-5 TRBV7-8 TRBD1 TGTGCCAGCAAGGAAGGGGGCGGTCAGCCCCAGCATTTT CASKEGGGQPQHF
NA TRBJ2-5 TRBV25-1 TRBD2 TGTGCCAGCAGTGAATATCTCCTAGCGGGGGGGCGAGAGACCCAGTACTTC CASSEYLLAGGRETQYF
NA TRBJ2-1 TRBV7-6 NA TGTGCCGTTCGGAGTTACAATGAGCAGTTCTTC CAVRSYNEQFF
NA TRBJ2-1 TRBV28 TRBD1 TGTGCCAGCAGTTTAAAGGCAAGGGGGCAGGCCTACAATGAGCAGTTCTTC CASSLKARGQAYNEQFF
few TRBJ1-1 TRBV9 TRBD1 TGTGCCAGCAGCGTATCCCCGGGACAGGGGAACACTGAAGCTTTCTTT CASSVSPGQGNTEAFF
NA TRBJ1-4 TRBV14 NA TGTGCCAGCAGCATCTGGGGGGTCGAAAAACTGTTTTTT CASSIWGVEKLFF
NA TRBJ2-3 TRBV6-5 NA TGTGCCAGCAGGTTAGCGGACTCCACAGATACGCAGTATTTT CASRLADSTDTQYF
NA TRBJ1-5 TRBV6-6 NA TGTGCCAGCAGTCGAACGGGGGATAGCAATCAGCCCCAGCATTTT CASSRTGDSNQPQHF
NA TRBJ2-5 TRBV27 NA TGTGCCAGCAGTCCCCTCGGGACTTCCCAAGAGACCCAGTACTTC CASSPLGTSQETQYF
NA TRBJ1-2 TRBV29-1 NA TGCAGCGTTGAAGATAAGGGACAAGGCGTGGGCTACACCTTC CSVEDKGQGVGYTF
NA TRBJ1-2 TRBV5-4 TRBD1 TGTGCCAGCAGCTCCGAACTGGGACAGGGTAGCTATGGCTACACCTTC CASSSELGQGSYGYTF
NA TRBJ2-3 TRBV19 TRBD2 TGTGCCAGTAGGGGGGGGTACACGATGAGCACAGATACGCAGTATTTT CASRGGYTMSTDTQYF
NA TRBJ2-5 TRBV2 TRBD1 TGTGCCAGCAGGGGACAGCCGGGGGAGACCCAGTACTTC CASRGQPGETQYF
NA TRBJ1-1 TRBV5-1 NA TGCGCCAGCAGCTTGGGGACAGAGAACACTGAAGCTTTCTTT CASSLGTENTEAFF
medium-sized TRBJ1-3 TRBV19 NA TGTGCCAGTACTATGCATCGGAACACCATATATTTT CASTMHRNTIYF
few TRBJ2-2 TRBV25-1 NA TGTGCCAGCAGTGACAGGGAACCAACCGGGGAGCTGTTTTTT CASSDREPTGELFF
once TRBJ2-5 TRBV28 TRBD2 TGTGCCAGCAGGAGGCCTAGCGGGGGGGAGACCCAGTACTTC CASRRPSGGETQYF
NA TRBJ2-3 TRBV24-1 NA TGTGCCGCCAAGGGGGTCACAGATACGCAGTATTTT CAAKGVTDTQYF
NA TRBJ2-3 TRBV12-5 TRBD1 TGTGCTAGTGGTTTCGGGACAGGGGCCACAGATACGCAGTATTTT CASGFGTGATDTQYF
NA TRBJ1-1 TRBV4-2 NA TGTGCCAGCAGCCCCGAAAGAGGGGGAGCTTTCTTT CASSPERGGAFF
NA TRBJ2-7 TRBV19 NA TGTGCCACTTGGAACAGCTACGAGCAGTACTTC CATWNSYEQYF
once TRBJ1-4 TRBV11-2 NA TGTGCCAGCAGCCCCGGGAATGGAAATGAAAAACTGTTTTTT CASSPGNGNEKLFF
NA TRBJ2-1 TRBV4-1 NA TGCGCCAGCAGCCAAGGGAGGGCAACATCCTACAATGAGCAGTTCTTC CASSQGRATSYNEQFF
NA TRBJ2-5 TRBV7-9 TRBD2 TGTGCCAGCAGCTCTATGGGACTAGCGGAAGAGACCCAGTACTTC CASSSMGLAEETQYF
NA TRBJ1-1 TRBV15 NA TGTGCCACCAGCGCAGGAACAGGGCACACTGAAGCTTTCTTT CATSAGTGHTEAFF